This T cell receptor (beta chain) was identified in a study of T cell responses to AZD1222 COVID-19 vaccine. Points from the study as a whole: The donor group comprised mostly white British people and more females; the analysis possibly underestimated clonal diversity. Among vaccine-associated CD4 TCRs, coverage spanned spike, with dominance at 160-218 and 743-854. Per reports, nearly half of all spike-specific TCRs target regions that are unmutated in variants. Baseline antibody screening turned up just a handful of seropositive AZD1222 recipients.

In the case of this clone: Its antigen is as yet unknown.

Losses at the gene ends were 5 bases for V and 8 bases for J; bases not matched to a gene: 6. Germline V gene data show CDR1 as MRHNA and CDR2 as SNTAGT. The CDR3 is 13 amino acids. Data came from immunoSEQ multiplex PCR; TCRdb stores just in-frame clones and leaves some out. The table includes 80,000 to 100,000 clones, 85% to 90% detected once. The sample was peripheral blood, taken 28 days after the second AZD1222 dose. This chain uses TRBV6-4 with TRBJ2-1; TRBD2 matches 7 bases. The receptor comes from an adult who received the AZD1222 COVID-19 vaccine. The CDR3 sequence is CASSLAERDEQFF. The CDR3, as DNA: TGTGCCAGCAGTCTAGCGGAAAGGGATGAGCAGTTCTTC.